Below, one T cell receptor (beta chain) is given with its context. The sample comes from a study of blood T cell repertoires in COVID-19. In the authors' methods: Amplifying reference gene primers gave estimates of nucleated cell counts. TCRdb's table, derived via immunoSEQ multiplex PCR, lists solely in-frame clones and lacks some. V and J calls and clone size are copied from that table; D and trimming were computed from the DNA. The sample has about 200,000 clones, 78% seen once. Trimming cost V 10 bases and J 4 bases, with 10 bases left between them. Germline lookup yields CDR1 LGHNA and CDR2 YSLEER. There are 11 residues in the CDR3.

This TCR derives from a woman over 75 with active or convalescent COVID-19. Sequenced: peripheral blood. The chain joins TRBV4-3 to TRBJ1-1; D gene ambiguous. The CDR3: CAIPVGTEAFF. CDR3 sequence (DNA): TGCGCCATCCCGGTTGGCACTGAAGCTTTCTTT.